This is a list of T cell receptor beta chains from one sample in a study of human T cells and chemical hapten exposure. TCRdb used MiXCR to reprocess the RACE reads, holding one entry per CDR3 protein. The repertoire holds tens of thousands of distinct CDR3 sequences, with 9.5% to 15% as singletons. Sequences were derived from whole blood, sampled in connection with sensitization to the hapten diphenylcyclopropenone (DPC). The receptors were sampled from a man in his thirties or forties with alopecia areata. Some clones in this sample may be carry-over from other donors' samples. The CDR3 runs from the conserved cysteine through the conserved F or W. Each record gives: D gene, clone size, J gene, V gene, CDR3 protein, CDR3 DNA. D genes are given only for firm matches. Only part of the rows carry a size: once, few, many, or a class if the clone is expanded.

d_call: TRBD2; clone_size: few; j_call: TRBJ2-5; v_call: TRBV20-1; cdr3_aa: CSARGGGQQETQYF; cdr3_nt: TGCAGTGCTAGGGGCGGGGGGCAGCAAGAGACCCAGTACTTC
d_call: TRBD1; clone_size: many; j_call: TRBJ1-5; v_call: TRBV2; cdr3_aa: CASLSDSGTGAPQHF; cdr3_nt: TGTGCCAGCCTTTCGGATTCCGGGACAGGGGCGCCCCAGCATTTT
d_call: .; clone_size: few; j_call: TRBJ1-2; v_call: TRBV29-1; cdr3_aa: CSVENPDGYTF; cdr3_nt: TGCAGCGTTGAAAATCCAGATGGCTACACCTTC
d_call: .; clone_size: .; j_call: TRBJ1-1; v_call: TRBV18; cdr3_aa: CASSPPRVNTEAFF; cdr3_nt: TGTGCCAGCTCACCACCGAGGGTTAACACTGAAGCTTTCTTT
d_call: TRBD1; clone_size: many; j_call: TRBJ2-5; v_call: TRBV30; cdr3_aa: CAWNRGLGETQYF; cdr3_nt: TGTGCCTGGAACAGGGGGCTTGGGGAGACCCAGTACTTC
d_call: .; clone_size: many; j_call: TRBJ2-5; v_call: TRBV6-2/TRBV6-3; cdr3_aa: CASSYGIQETQYF; cdr3_nt: TGTGCCAGCAGTTACGGCATCCAAGAGACCCAGTACTTC
d_call: .; clone_size: .; j_call: TRBJ1-1; v_call: TRBV28; cdr3_aa: CASKVLMNTEAFF; cdr3_nt: TGTGCCAGCAAGGTCCTGATGAACACTGAAGCTTTCTTT
d_call: .; clone_size: few; j_call: TRBJ2-5; v_call: TRBV7-9; cdr3_aa: CASSFNPETQYF; cdr3_nt: TGTGCCAGCAGCTTCAATCCCGAGACCCAGTACTTC
d_call: TRBD1; clone_size: many; j_call: TRBJ2-2; v_call: TRBV12-3/TRBV12-4; cdr3_aa: CASSPTTGGEGLFF; cdr3_nt: TGTGCCAGCAGCCCAACCACAGGGGGCGAAGGGCTGTTTTTT
d_call: .; clone_size: many; j_call: TRBJ1-6; v_call: TRBV2; cdr3_aa: CASSENTVASTPLHF; cdr3_nt: TGTGCCAGCAGTGAAAACACGGTGGCATCGACACCCCTCCACTTT
d_call: .; clone_size: many; j_call: TRBJ1-6; v_call: TRBV20-1; cdr3_aa: CSAASSVALGSPLHF; cdr3_nt: TGCAGTGCTGCAAGTTCAGTGGCCCTTGGATCACCCCTCCACTTT
d_call: .; clone_size: many; j_call: TRBJ2-7; v_call: TRBV28; cdr3_aa: CASSPDRKFSYEQYF; cdr3_nt: TGTGCCAGCAGTCCGGACAGAAAATTCTCCTACGAGCAGTACTTC